The 20 T cell receptor beta chains below all came from one sample that was sequenced in a study of blood T cell repertoires in COVID-19. Sequenced by immunoSEQ multiplex PCR; TCRdb stores in-frame clones only, minus some. Here the sample spans 130,000 or so clones, approximately 83% being singletons. The specimen was peripheral blood. Every receptor here comes from a woman aged 50 to 60 who had recovered from COVID-19.

V usage is TRBV30 and J usage is TRBJ1-5, with D unresolved. Germline CDR1 GTSNPN, CDR2 SVGIG (reference sequence). V shed 3 bases and J shed 7 bases, with 19 bases lying between them. CDR3 size: 15 residues. The CDR3 spells CAWSPSGGLSQPQHF. For the CDR3, the DNA is TGTGCCTGGAGCCCTAGCGGAGGGTTGAGCCAGCCCCAGCATTTT.

This chain links TRBV9 with TRBJ2-1, with D unresolved. This CDR3 region has 14 residues. CDR1 is SGDLS, CDR2 YYNGEE, per germline. Trimming left V 0 bases short and J 3 bases short, with 7 bases between. As DNA, the CDR3 is TGTGCCAGCAGCGTAGGAGACTTCTACAATGAGCAGTTCTTC. It yields the protein CASSVGDFYNEQFF.

This chain links TRBV5-4 with TRBJ1-3; 7 nucleotides agree with TRBD1. V gave up 4 bases and J gave up 9 bases; unmatched junction bases: 10. This CDR3 has 14 residues. The germline V gene has CDR1 SGHNT and CDR2 YYREEE (reference sequence). Written as DNA, the CDR3 is TGTGCCAGCAGCCCGGGGACAGAAAGGGGCACCATATATTTT. Its protein product is CASSPGTERGTIYF.

This clone was found once. The chain combines TRBV4-3 with TRBJ2-7; 16 nucleotides align to TRBD2. The CDR3 has 17 amino acids. J was trimmed by 3 bases and V by 4 bases; bases with no gene match: 6. CDR1 LGHNA and CDR2 YSLEER come from the germline V gene. The CDR3, as DNA: TGCGCCAGCAGCCTGGGACTAGCGGGAGGGAGGGACTACGAGCAGTACTTC. It is translated as CASSLGLAGGRDYEQYF.

J is TRBJ1-5 and V is TRBV6-2 or TRBV6-3, with a weak D call TRBD1 (5 bases). The germline CDR1 and CDR2 sequences are MNHEY and SVGEGT. Trimming removed 2 bases at V and 12 bases at J, with 14 bases between. The CDR3 spans 13 residues. The CDR3 DNA follows: TGTGCCAGCAGTTACCTCACAGGACGACACCAGCATTTT. Translated, it gives CASSYLTGRHQHF.

V usage is TRBV5-1 and J usage is TRBJ2-5, with D perhaps TRBD1 (6 bases). The germline CDR1 and CDR2 sequences are SGHRS and YFSETQ. V was clipped by 4 bases and J by 5 bases, with 15 bases between them. The CDR3 loop spans 14 amino acids. As DNA, the CDR3 is TGCGCCAGCAGCGCAAACAGGGCTTTGGAGACCCAGTACTTC. It codes for CASSANRALETQYF.

This clone was found a few times. V gene TRBV21-1 combines with J gene TRBJ2-1; the table's D call TRBD1 went unverified against the DNA. TRBV21-1 represents a pseudogene. This CDR3 spans 13 amino acids. The CDR3 protein is CASTGQGLGEQFF. The CDR3 DNA follows: TGTGCCAGCACGGGACAGGGGCTCGGTGAGCAGTTCTTC.

V is TRBV2 and J is TRBJ2-7; D gene unclear. The V end lost 6 bases, the J end lost 0 bases, and 12 bases lay between the germline ends. The CDR3 totals 14 residues. Germline V CDR1 and CDR2: SNHLY, FYNNEI. This CDR3 is CASRVREASYEQYF. The CDR3 region has the DNA TGTGCCAGCAGGGTCCGTGAGGCCTCCTACGAGCAGTACTTC.

The chain employs TRBV29-1 and TRBJ1-1; unclear D gene. The germline V and J ends were trimmed by 6 bases and 3 bases, with 14 bases remaining between them. The CDR3 extends over 13 amino acids. Germline-derived CDR1 and CDR2 are SQVTM and ANQGSEA. CDR3 in amino acids: CSVHHLGYTEAFF. For the CDR3, the DNA is TGCAGCGTCCACCATCTAGGATACACTGAAGCTTTCTTT.

This clone was seen only once. The chain is built from TRBV9 and TRBJ2-5, with TRBD2 as a possible D gene (5 bases). The CDR3 covers 13 residues. Trimming removed 3 bases from V and 5 bases from J, with 11 bases in between. The germline V gene has CDR1 SGDLS and CDR2 YYNGEE. Here the CDR3 reads CASSAAVPETQYF. The CDR3 bases are TGTGCCAGCAGCGCAGCGGTTCCGGAGACCCAGTACTTC.

The rearrangement links TRBV5-1 to TRBJ2-1; 10 nucleotides line up with TRBD2. Unmatched junction bases numbered 6, after V lost 8 bases and J lost 4 bases. Germline V CDR1 and CDR2: SGHRS, YFSETQ. The CDR3 length is 14 residues. The CDR3 protein is CASKLAGSYNEQFF. In DNA form, the CDR3 reads TGCGCCAGTAAACTAGCGGGATCTTACAATGAGCAGTTCTTC.

The table lists this clone with a count of one. The chain joins TRBV6-6 to TRBJ2-7, with 10 bases identical to TRBD2. Losses at the gene ends were 6 bases for V and 5 bases for J; bases not matched to a gene: 10. Germline V gene sequence: CDR1 MNHNY, CDR2 SVGAGI (reference sequence). CDR3 length: 15 residues. CDR3 loop: CASSTGTSAGNEQYF. The DNA of the CDR3 is TGTGCCAGCAGCACCGGGACTAGCGCGGGCAACGAGCAGTACTTC.

V and J are TRBV20-1 and TRBJ2-7, with D tentatively TRBD1 (6 bases). V lost 3 bases to trimming and J lost 5 bases, with 17 bases between them. Germline-derived CDR1 and CDR2 are DFQATT and SNEGSKA (reference sequence). The CDR3 is made up of 14 amino acids. The CDR3 DNA follows: TGCAGTGCTAGTCAACCTACCGACAGGCACGAGCAGTACTTC. Translation gives CSASQPTDRHEQYF.

The CDR3 sequence: CASSLGQIHSGNTIYF. The CDR3 region has the DNA TGTGCCAGCAGCTTAGGGCAAATTCACTCTGGAAACACCATATATTTT. This chain connects TRBV11-2 to TRBJ1-3, with unresolved D. The CDR3 is 16 amino acids. The V gene lost 1 base and the J gene lost 0 bases, with 10 bases spanning the gap. Germline CDR1 and CDR2: SGHAT and FQNNGV.

The V and J genes are TRBV27 and TRBJ2-7; the D is unclear. The CDR3 is 14 residues long. Germline lookup yields CDR1 MNHEY and CDR2 SMNVEV (reference sequence). V was pared by 3 bases and J by 3 bases, with 12 bases between. The CDR3 here is CASSLRLGSYEQYF. CDR3 coding DNA: TGTGCCAGCAGTTTGCGGCTAGGTAGCTACGAGCAGTACTTC.

This chain uses TRBV18 with TRBJ2-1; D gene unclear. This CDR3 is 12 amino acids long. V shed 3 bases and J shed 12 bases, with 12 bases lying between them. The V gene's germline CDR1 is KGHSH and CDR2 LQKENI. The CDR3 sequence is CASSPSSGGQFF. In DNA, the CDR3 is TGTGCCAGCTCACCTAGTAGTGGTGGGCAGTTCTTC.

V gene TRBV6-6 combines with J gene TRBJ2-7, with D unresolved. The germline gives CDR1 MNHNY, CDR2 SVGAGI (reference sequence). V gave up 6 bases and J gave up 5 bases, with 11 bases separating them. The CDR3 totals 12 residues. In DNA form, the CDR3 reads TGTGCCAGCAGACCCCCCACTGACGAGCAGTACTTC. Protein product: CASRPPTDEQYF.

V gene TRBV28 combines with J gene TRBJ2-7, with 13 bases fitting TRBD2. Germline V CDR1 and CDR2: MDHEN, SYDVKM. J lost 6 bases, V lost 10 bases, and 6 bases had no gene match. The CDR3 is 13 amino acids. CDR3 DNA: TGTGCCACCCGGACTAGCGGGAGATCCGAGCAGTACTTC. It specifies CATRTSGRSEQYF.

V gene TRBV5-5 combines with J gene TRBJ1-4; D not resolved. Germline loops: CDR1 SGHKS, CDR2 YYEKEE (reference sequence). This CDR3 is built from 14 residues. Trimming removed 0 bases at V and 5 bases at J, with 8 bases between. CDR3 region: CASSLAVLNEKLFF. CDR3 nucleotide sequence: TGTGCCAGCAGCTTGGCTGTCTTAAATGAAAAACTGTTTTTT.

This chain links TRBV9 with TRBJ2-5; TRBD2 agrees at 11 bases. With V trimmed by 1 base and J by 6 bases, 8 bases remained unmatched. Germline CDR1 SGDLS, CDR2 YYNGEE. The CDR3 extends over 16 amino acids. The CDR3 DNA reads as TGTGCCAGCAGCGTATCAACTAGCGGGGGAGGGAAGACCCAGTACTTC. Translating it yields CASSVSTSGGGKTQYF.